This is a list of T cell receptor beta chains from one sample in a study of cytomegalovirus exposure and HLA in healthy donors. Generated by immunoSEQ multiplex PCR, the TCRdb table keeps only in-frame clones and is missing some. This sample has approximately 70,000 clones; roughly two thirds occur once, and the top ten carry 6% to 9.5%. Sequenced: PBMCs. The receptors were gathered from a man in his forties in good health and CMV-seropositive. CDR3s include the opening cysteine and the closing phenylalanine or tryptophan. D genes are given only for firm matches. Some rows have no size entry. The others give once, few or many, or a class for an expanded clone.

. | . | TRBJ2-5 | TRBV7-9 | CATGFGMEETQYF | TGTGCCACGGGTTTCGGGATGGAGGAGACCCAGTACTTC
. | TRBD1 | TRBJ2-5 | TRBV14 | CASSQEPATGSWTQYF | TGTGCCAGCAGCCAAGAGCCCGCGACAGGGTCGTGGACCCAGTACTTC
once | . | TRBJ1-5 | TRBV25-1 | CASSEFTGSQPQHF | TGTGCCAGCAGTGAATTCACAGGGAGTCAGCCCCAGCATTTT
once | . | TRBJ1-2 | TRBV9 | CASSVRDNYGYTF | TGTGCCAGCAGCGTACGCGATAACTATGGCTACACCTTC
. | . | TRBJ1-2 | TRBV30 | CAWSHTLDSYGYTF | TGTGCCTGGAGTCATACATTGGACAGCTATGGCTACACCTTC
few | TRBD1 | TRBJ1-1 | TRBV12-5 | CASGLPTGGRNTEAFF | TGTGCTAGTGGTTTGCCCACAGGGGGCAGAAACACTGAAGCTTTCTTT
few | . | TRBJ2-6 | TRBV4-1 | CASSPPQGSGANVLTF | TGCGCCAGCAGCCCTCCACAGGGTTCTGGGGCCAACGTCCTGACTTTC
. | TRBD1 | TRBJ1-1 | TRBV5-1 | CASSQGTGLNTEAFF | TGCGCCAGCAGCCAGGGGACAGGACTGAACACTGAAGCTTTCTTT
many | TRBD1 | TRBJ1-5 | TRBV4-1 | CASSQDAGTGYQPQHF | TGCGCCAGCAGCCAAGATGCAGGGACAGGTTATCAGCCCCAGCATTTT
. | . | TRBJ2-1 | TRBV25-1 | CASSALAIIQFF | TGTGCCAGCAGTGCTCTAGCAATTATACAGTTCTTC
many | TRBD2 | TRBJ2-1 | TRBV19 | CASRRAGGPYEQFF | TGTGCCAGTAGGCGAGCGGGAGGGCCATATGAGCAGTTCTTC
few | . | TRBJ1-1 | TRBV28 | CASSLSNTEAFF | TGTGCCAGCAGTTTGAGTAACACTGAAGCTTTCTTT
. | . | TRBJ1-2 | TRBV18 | CASSQNRDRYTF | TGTGCCAGCTCACAAAACAGGGATCGCTACACCTTC